This entry concerns a single T cell receptor (beta chain). With 4 bases clipped from V and 3 bases from J, the junction kept 3 bases outside the gene matches. The CDR3 extends over 15 amino acids. The germline gives CDR1 SNHLY, CDR2 FYNNEI. Here immunoSEQ multiplex PCR was the method, and the copy in TCRdb shows in-frame clones only, minus some. Of tens of thousands of clones in the sample, roughly 88% are singletons; the top ten hold more than 8%. The sample is drawn from a study of T cell changes during pregnancy in multiple sclerosis. The specimen was peripheral blood, collected after pregnancy. The gene calls are TRBV2 and TRBJ2-2; 9 bases are shared with TRBD1. The receptor comes from a female donor in good health, enrolled as a control in a pregnancy study. CDR3 in DNA: TGTGCCAGCAGTGTGGGACAGGGAGACACCGGGGAGCTGTTTTTT. Residues: CASSVGQGDTGELFF.